The rows below give T cell receptor beta chains drawn from one sample of a study of T cells in Graves' hyperthyroidism and ophthalmopathy. TCRdb itself ran the multiplex PCR reads through MiXCR, one entry per CDR3 protein. Seen here are around 400,000 distinct CDR3 sequences, more than 15% observed once, and the top ten hold around a quarter. The specimen sequenced was blood. Receptors were obtained from a woman younger than 30 with Graves' hyperthyroidism that later progressed to Graves' ophthalmopathy. The CDR3 runs from the conserved cysteine through the conserved F or W. The D gene is left open where the match is weak. Clone size is not always given. Where it is, it says once, few, many or a class for expanded clones.

>TRBD2|many|TRBV20-1|TRBJ2-1
CSASQGTSVSQEQFF
TGCAGTGCTAGCCAAGGGACTAGCGTCTCACAAGAGCAGTTCTTC
>NA|many|TRBV28|TRBJ2-2
CASSSTVGTGELFF
TGTGCCAGCAGTTCCACCGTTGGAACCGGGGAGCTGTTTTTT
>TRBD2|many|TRBV20-1|TRBJ2-7
CSAPRWEGYEQYF
TGCAGCGCTCCTAGGTGGGAGGGGTACGAGCAGTACTTC
>TRBD1|few|TRBV3-1|TRBJ2-7
CASSPDREFYEQYF
TGTGCCAGCAGCCCTGACAGGGAATTCTACGAGCAGTACTTC
>TRBD2|NA|TRBV10-3|TRBJ2-2
CAIRVGTSSAGELFF
TGTGCCATCAGGGTCGGGACTAGCTCGGCCGGGGAGCTGTTTTTT
>NA|NA|TRBV7-2|TRBJ1-3
CASSLVAASGNTIYF
TGTGCCAGCAGCTTAGTGGCAGCCTCTGGAAACACCATATATTTT
>NA|many|TRBV6-5|TRBJ1-1
CASSYSWKLGAFF
TGTGCCAGCAGTTACTCCTGGAAACTCGGAGCTTTCTTT
>TRBD2|NA|TRBV6-1|TRBJ2-3
CASSLAGLPSDTQYF
TGTGCCAGCAGTTTAGCGGGATTGCCCTCAGATACGCAGTATTTT
>TRBD1|many|TRBV18|TRBJ2-7
CASSGTGSYEQYF
TGTGCCAGCTCCGGGACAGGTTCCTACGAGCAGTACTTC
>NA|NA|TRBV7-6|TRBJ2-1
CASSLVGVEQFF
TGTGCCAGCAGCTTAGTAGGTGTAGAGCAGTTCTTC
>NA|NA|TRBV18|TRBJ2-1
CASSPRTAYNEQFF
TGTGCCAGCTCACCTCGGACGGCCTACAATGAGCAGTTCTTC
>TRBD1|few|TRBV4-2|TRBJ1-2
CASSQDTKGGTAYYTF
TGTGCCAGCAGCCAAGATACAAAAGGGGGGACAGCGTACTACACCTTC
>NA|NA|TRBV12-3/TRBV12-4|TRBJ1-3
CASSSMRRPTGNTIYF
TGTGCCAGCAGTTCGATGCGGCGGCCCACTGGAAACACCATATATTTT
>NA|many|TRBV3-1|TRBJ2-3
CASSHDGDTQYF
TGTGCCAGCAGCCATGACGGAGATACGCAGTATTTT
>TRBD1|NA|TRBV7-2|TRBJ1-5
CASSIQTDRGSNQPLHF
TGTGCCAGCAGCATACAAACAGACAGGGGCAGCAATCAGCCCCTGCATTTT
>TRBD2|few|TRBV27|TRBJ2-4
CASSSRTSGFPLAKNIQYF
TGTGCCAGCAGTTCCCGGACTAGCGGGTTTCCACTAGCCAAAAACATTCAGTACTTC
>TRBD2|NA|TRBV6-1|TRBJ2-2
CASRGSGRNTGELFF
TGTGCCAGCAGGGGAAGCGGGAGGAACACCGGGGAGCTGTTTTTT
>NA|many|TRBV27|TRBJ2-1
CASSLSVGAFVSEQFF
TGTGCCAGCAGTTTATCAGTGGGCGCCTTCGTAAGTGAGCAGTTCTTC
>NA|few|TRBV18|TRBJ1-3
CASSPNRIDTIYF
TGTGCCAGCTCACCGAACAGGATAGACACCATATATTTT
>NA|NA|TRBV6-1|TRBJ1-2
CASRAGVNYGYTF
TGTGCCAGCAGGGCAGGGGTAAACTATGGCTACACCTTC
>NA|many|TRBV6-1|TRBJ2-5
CASRGTGLARQETQYF
TGTGCCAGCAGGGGGACAGGACTAGCCAGGCAAGAGACCCAGTACTTC
>TRBD2|many|TRBV15|TRBJ2-7
CATSRVLAGLYEQYF
TGTGCCACCAGCAGAGTACTAGCGGGCCTCTACGAGCAGTACTTC
>TRBD1|many|TRBV6-2/TRBV6-3|TRBJ1-1
CASKKLQGDRNTEAFF
TGTGCCAGCAAAAAATTACAGGGGGATAGGAACACTGAAGCTTTCTTT
>NA|NA|TRBV6-5|TRBJ2-7
CASSYRSGWIEQYF
TGTGCCAGCAGTTACCGTTCAGGGTGGATCGAGCAGTACTTC
>TRBD2|many|TRBV14|TRBJ2-5
CASSRFSGGVQETQYF
TGTGCCAGCAGCCGATTCAGCGGGGGCGTGCAAGAGACCCAGTACTTC
>TRBD2|NA|TRBV27|TRBJ2-7
CASRGTSVYEQYF
TGTGCCAGCCGTGGGACTAGCGTCTACGAGCAGTACTTC
>TRBD1|NA|TRBV7-6|TRBJ2-7
CASSPIRDRVSYEQYF
TGTGCCAGCAGCCCAATCCGGGACAGGGTGTCCTACGAGCAGTACTTC
>TRBD1|few|TRBV6-1|TRBJ2-7
CASRDRTTYEQYF
TGTGCCTCTAGGGACAGGACAACCTACGAGCAGTACTTC
>NA|many|TRBV15|TRBJ2-5
CATSRVYGVLQETQYF
TGTGCCACCAGCAGAGTGTACGGGGTCCTCCAAGAGACCCAGTACTTC
>TRBD1|many|TRBV6-1|TRBJ2-7
CASRRSGTGVREQYF
TGTGCCAGCAGGCGATCCGGGACAGGGGTGAGAGAGCAGTACTTC
>TRBD1|many|TRBV30|TRBJ2-2
CASTPGQGNTGELFF
TGTGCCTCCACTCCGGGACAGGGGAACACCGGGGAGCTGTTTTTT
>NA|few|TRBV12-3/TRBV12-4|TRBJ2-2
CASRLQSTGELFF
TGTGCCAGCAGACTCCAGTCCACCGGGGAGCTGTTTTTT
>TRBD1|many|TRBV6-6|TRBJ2-1
CASSYSETGQSYNEQFF
TGTGCCAGCAGTTACTCGGAGACAGGGCAGTCCTACAATGAGCAGTTCTTC
>TRBD1|few|TRBV2|TRBJ2-7
CASLGGREQYF
TGTGCCAGCCTAGGGGGCCGTGAGCAGTACTTC
>TRBD1|few|TRBV9|TRBJ2-4
CASSAYQGAENIQYF
TGTGCCAGCAGCGCTTACCAGGGGGCCGAAAACATTCAGTACTTC
>TRBD1|many|TRBV20-1|TRBJ2-7
CSARDAGGVNEQYF
TGCAGTGCTAGAGATGCAGGGGGCGTGAACGAGCAGTACTTC
>TRBD2|once|TRBV12-5|TRBJ2-1
CASGEGLAGYNEQFF
TGTGCTAGTGGTGAGGGACTAGCGGGTTACAATGAGCAGTTCTTC
>NA|many|TRBV3-1|TRBJ1-3
CASSQDTTSSGNTIYF
TGTGCCAGCAGCCAAGACACCACGAGCTCTGGAAACACCATATATTTT
>NA|few|TRBV29-1|TRBJ2-1
CSVTRGAGYYNEQFF
TGCAGCGTGACCCGTGGGGCGGGCTACTACAATGAGCAGTTCTTC
>TRBD1|few|TRBV2|TRBJ2-5
CASSGTGIRTQYF
TGTGCCAGCAGTGGGACAGGAATTCGGACCCAGTACTTC
>NA|many|TRBV3-1|TRBJ2-7
CASSQAHEQYF
TGTGCCAGCAGCCAAGCTCACGAGCAGTACTTC
>TRBD1|many|TRBV28|TRBJ2-7
CASSSRPGQGSYEQYF
TGTGCCAGCAGCTCACGTCCGGGACAGGGCTCCTACGAGCAGTACTTC
>NA|few|TRBV20-1|TRBJ1-4
CSANREPNEKLFF
TGCAGTGCTAACAGGGAGCCTAATGAAAAACTGTTTTTT
>TRBD2|many|TRBV7-2|TRBJ2-3
CASSLVLGGTSGGVTDTQYF
TGTGCCAGCAGCTTAGTTCTTGGTGGGACTAGCGGGGGGGTCACAGATACGCAGTATTTT
>NA|many|TRBV12-3/TRBV12-4|TRBJ2-7
CASSLKDLRYEQYF
TGTGCCAGCAGTTTGAAGGACCTTCGCTACGAGCAGTACTTC
>NA|NA|TRBV12-3/TRBV12-4|TRBJ2-7
CASSHRGGGYEQYF
TGTGCCAGCAGCCACAGGGGGGGCGGCTACGAGCAGTACTTC
>TRBD1|NA|TRBV11-2|TRBJ2-7
CASSKTGNANEQYF
TGTGCCAGCAGTAAGACAGGGAACGCGAACGAGCAGTACTTC
>NA|NA|TRBV6-2/TRBV6-3|TRBJ2-2
CASSHDRIEAGELFF
TGTGCCAGCAGTCATGACCGAATAGAGGCCGGGGAGCTGTTTTTT